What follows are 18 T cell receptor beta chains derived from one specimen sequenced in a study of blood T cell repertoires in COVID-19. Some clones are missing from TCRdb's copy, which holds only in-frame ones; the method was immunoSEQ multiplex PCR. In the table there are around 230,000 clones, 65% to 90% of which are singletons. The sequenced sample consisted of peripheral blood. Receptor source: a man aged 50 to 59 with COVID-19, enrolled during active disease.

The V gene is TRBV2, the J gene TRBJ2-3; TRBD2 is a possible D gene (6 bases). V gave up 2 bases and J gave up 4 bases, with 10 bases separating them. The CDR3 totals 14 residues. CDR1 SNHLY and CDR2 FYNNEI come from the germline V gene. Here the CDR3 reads CASSERRVADTQYF. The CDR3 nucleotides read TGTGCCAGCAGTGAAAGGAGGGTTGCAGATACGCAGTATTTT. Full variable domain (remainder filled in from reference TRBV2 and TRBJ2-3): EPEVTQTPSHQVTQMGQEVILRCVPISNHLYFYWYRQILGQKVEFLVSFYNNEISEKSEIFDDQFSVERPDGSNFTLKIRSTKLEDSAMYFCASSERRVADTQYFGPGTRLTVL.

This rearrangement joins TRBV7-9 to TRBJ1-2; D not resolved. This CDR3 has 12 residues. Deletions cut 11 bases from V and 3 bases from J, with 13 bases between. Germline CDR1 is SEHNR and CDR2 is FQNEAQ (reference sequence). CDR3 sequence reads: CAVTVEYYGYTF. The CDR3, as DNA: TGTGCCGTTACGGTAGAGTACTATGGCTACACCTTC.

The chain's CDR3 is CASSESTGKTEAFF. Written as DNA, the CDR3 is TGTGCCAGCAGTGAATCTACAGGGAAGACTGAAGCTTTCTTT. The V gene is TRBV25-1, the J gene TRBJ1-1, with D tentatively TRBD1 (6 bases). The CDR3 extends over 14 amino acids. Per germline, CDR1 MGHDK and CDR2 SYGVNS. V lost 1 base to trimming and J lost 5 bases, with 11 bases between them. Together with reference TRBV25-1 and TRBJ1-1, the CDR3 gives the full variable domain: EADIYQTPRYLVIGTGKKITLECSQTMGHDKMYWYQQDPGMELHLIHYSYGVNSTEKGDLSSESTVSRIRTEHFPLTLESARPSHTSQYLCASSESTGKTEAFFGQGTRLTVV.

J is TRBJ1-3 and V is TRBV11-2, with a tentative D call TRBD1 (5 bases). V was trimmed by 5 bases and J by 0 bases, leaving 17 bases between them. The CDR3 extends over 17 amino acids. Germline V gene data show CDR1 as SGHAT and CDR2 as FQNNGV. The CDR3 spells CASSVLRGHHSGNTIYF. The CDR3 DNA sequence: TGTGCCAGCAGCGTCCTCCGCGGACACCACTCTGGAAACACCATATATTTT.

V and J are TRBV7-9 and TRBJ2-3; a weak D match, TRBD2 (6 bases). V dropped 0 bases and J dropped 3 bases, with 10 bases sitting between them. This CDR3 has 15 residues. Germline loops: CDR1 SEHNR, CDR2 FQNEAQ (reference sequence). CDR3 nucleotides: TGTGCCAGCAGCTTAGCGGCGGGAATGACAGATACGCAGTATTTT. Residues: CASSLAAGMTDTQYF.

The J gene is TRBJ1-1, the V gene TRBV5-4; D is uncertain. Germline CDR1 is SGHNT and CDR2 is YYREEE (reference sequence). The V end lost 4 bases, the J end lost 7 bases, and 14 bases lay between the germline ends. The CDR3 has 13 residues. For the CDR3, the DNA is TGTGCCAGCAGCCGTAGTGCCGTAAATGAAGCTTTCTTT. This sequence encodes CASSRSAVNEAFF.

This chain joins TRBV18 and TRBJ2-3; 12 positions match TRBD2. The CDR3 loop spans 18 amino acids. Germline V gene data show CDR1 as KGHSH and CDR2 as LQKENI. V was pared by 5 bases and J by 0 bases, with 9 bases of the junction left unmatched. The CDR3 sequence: CASSTTSGGITSTDTQYF. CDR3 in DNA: TGTGCCAGCTCAACGACTAGCGGGGGAATAACTAGCACAGATACGCAGTATTTT.

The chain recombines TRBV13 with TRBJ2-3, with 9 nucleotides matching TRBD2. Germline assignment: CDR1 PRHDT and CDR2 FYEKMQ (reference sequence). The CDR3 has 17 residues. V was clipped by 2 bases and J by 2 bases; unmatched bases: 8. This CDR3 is CASSLRRGGESTDTQYF. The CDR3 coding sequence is TGTGCCAGCAGCTTACGGCGGGGGGGCGAATCCACAGATACGCAGTATTTT.

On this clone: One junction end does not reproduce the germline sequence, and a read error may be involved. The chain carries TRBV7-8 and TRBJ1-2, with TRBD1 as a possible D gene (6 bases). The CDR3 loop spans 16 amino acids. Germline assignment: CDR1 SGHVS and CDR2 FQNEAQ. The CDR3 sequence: CASSRRWGLAGGGYTF. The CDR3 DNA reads TGTGCCAGCAGCCGAAGGTGGGGGCTCGCCGGTGGGGGCTACACTTTC.

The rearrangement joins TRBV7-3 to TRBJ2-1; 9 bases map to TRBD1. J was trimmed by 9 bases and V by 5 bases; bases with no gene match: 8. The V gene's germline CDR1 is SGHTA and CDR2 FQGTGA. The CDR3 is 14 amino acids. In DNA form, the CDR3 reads TGTGCCAGCAGCCTCGGGACAGGGCCCACTGAGCAGTTCTTC. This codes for CASSLGTGPTEQFF.

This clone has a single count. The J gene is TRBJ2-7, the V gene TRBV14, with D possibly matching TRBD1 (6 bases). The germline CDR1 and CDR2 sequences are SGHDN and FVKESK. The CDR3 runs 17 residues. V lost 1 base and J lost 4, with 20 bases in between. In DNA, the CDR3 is TGTGCCAGCAGCCAAGGGTCAGGGGCGGTTGGATTATACGAGCAGTACTTC. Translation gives CASSQGSGAVGLYEQYF.

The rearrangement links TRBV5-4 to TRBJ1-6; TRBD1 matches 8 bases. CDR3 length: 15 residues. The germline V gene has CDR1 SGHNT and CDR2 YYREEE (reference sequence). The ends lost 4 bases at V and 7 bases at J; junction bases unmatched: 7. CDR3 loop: CASSAQQGANSPLHF. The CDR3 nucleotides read TGTGCCAGCAGCGCCCAGCAGGGGGCAAATTCACCCCTCCACTTT.

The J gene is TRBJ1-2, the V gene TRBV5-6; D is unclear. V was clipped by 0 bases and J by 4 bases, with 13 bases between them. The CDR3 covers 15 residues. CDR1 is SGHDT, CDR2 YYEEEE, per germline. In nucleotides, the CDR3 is TGTGCCAGCAGCTTGGGCGTGGCCGGGATCTATGGCTACACCTTC. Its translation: CASSLGVAGIYGYTF.

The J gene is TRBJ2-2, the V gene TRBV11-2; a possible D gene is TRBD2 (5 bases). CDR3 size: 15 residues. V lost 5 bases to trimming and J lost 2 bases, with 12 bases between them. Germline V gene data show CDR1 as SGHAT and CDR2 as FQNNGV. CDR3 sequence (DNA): TGTGCCAGCAGCCCCCTCCGGGAAAACACCGGGGAGCTGTTTTTT. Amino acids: CASSPLRENTGELFF.

CDR3 in amino acids: CSASRDRRTYNEQFF. The DNA of the CDR3 is TGCAGTGCAAGTCGGGACAGGCGGACCTACAATGAGCAGTTCTTC. The rearrangement joins TRBV20-1 to TRBJ2-1, with 8 bases lining up with TRBD1. Germline V gives CDR1 DFQATT, CDR2 SNEGSKA (reference sequence). This CDR3 has 15 residues. The junction had 9 bases not matched to a gene; V was cut back by 6 bases and J by 2 bases.

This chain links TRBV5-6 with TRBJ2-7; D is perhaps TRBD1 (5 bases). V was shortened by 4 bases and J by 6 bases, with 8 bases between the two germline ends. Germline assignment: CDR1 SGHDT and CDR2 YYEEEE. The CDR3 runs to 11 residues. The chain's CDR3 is CASSGALEQYF. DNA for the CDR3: TGTGCCAGCAGCGGGGCTCTCGAGCAGTACTTC. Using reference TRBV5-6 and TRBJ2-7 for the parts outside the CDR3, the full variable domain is DAGVTQSPTHLIKTRGQQVTLRCSPKSGHDTVSWYQQALGQGPQFIFQYYEEEERQRGNFPDRFSGHQFPNYSSELNVNALLLGDSALYLCASSGALEQYFGPGTRLTVT.

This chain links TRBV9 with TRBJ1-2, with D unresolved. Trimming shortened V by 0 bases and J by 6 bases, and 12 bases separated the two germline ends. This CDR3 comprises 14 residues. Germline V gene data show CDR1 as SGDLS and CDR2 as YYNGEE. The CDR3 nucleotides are TGTGCCAGCAGCGTAGCCCCCGGGAGGGATGGCTACACCTTC. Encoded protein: CASSVAPGRDGYTF.

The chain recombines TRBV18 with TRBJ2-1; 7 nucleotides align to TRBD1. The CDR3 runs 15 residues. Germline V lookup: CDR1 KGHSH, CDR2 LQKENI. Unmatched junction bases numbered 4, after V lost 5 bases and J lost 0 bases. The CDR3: CASSSGQASYNEQFF. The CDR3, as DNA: TGTGCCAGCTCATCAGGACAGGCCTCCTACAATGAGCAGTTCTTC.